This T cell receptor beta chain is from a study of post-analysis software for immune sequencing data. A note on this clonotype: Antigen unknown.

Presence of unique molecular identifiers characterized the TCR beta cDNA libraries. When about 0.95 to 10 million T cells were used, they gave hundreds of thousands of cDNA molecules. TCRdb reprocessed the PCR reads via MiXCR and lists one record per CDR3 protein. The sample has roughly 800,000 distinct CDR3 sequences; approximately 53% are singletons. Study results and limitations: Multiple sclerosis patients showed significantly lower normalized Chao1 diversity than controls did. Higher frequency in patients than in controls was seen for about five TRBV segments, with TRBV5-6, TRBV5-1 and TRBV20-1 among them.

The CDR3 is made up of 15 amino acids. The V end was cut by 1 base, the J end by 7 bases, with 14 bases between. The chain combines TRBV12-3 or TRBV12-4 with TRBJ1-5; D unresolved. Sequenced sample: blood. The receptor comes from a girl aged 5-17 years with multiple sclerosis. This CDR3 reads CASSLDGQFYQPQHF. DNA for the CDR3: TGTGCCAGCAGTTTAGACGGCCAGTTTTACCAGCCCCAGCATTTT.